This T cell receptor (beta chain) was sequenced in a study of cytomegalovirus exposure and HLA in healthy donors. Study-wide results and caveats: Previous analysis showed most TCR beta V segments were productive about 87% or about 30% of the time.

This CDR3 comprises 15 residues. Trimming left V 0 bases short and J 3 bases short, with 12 bases between. Primers for the PCR totalled 60 Vbeta and 13 Jbeta. Libraries were prepared by immunoSEQ multiplex PCR; TCRdb keeps only in-frame clonotypes and omits some of them. The table lists around 200,000 clones, 70% to 85% of them singletons. About this clone: Its antigen is as yet unknown.

This receptor was identified in a woman aged 55-70 years in good health and CMV-seropositive. V gene TRBV23-1 combines with J gene TRBJ2-7; D call uncertain. TRBV23-1 is an open reading frame whose function is uncertain. Sequencing was carried out using PBMCs. The CDR3 sequence is CASSQSAGLDYEQYF. CDR3 DNA: TGCGCCAGCAGTCAATCCGCAGGCCTTGACTACGAGCAGTACTTC.